This TCR beta chain is from a study of OX40 agonist ivuxolimab in advanced cancers. Study background: Aged roughly 23 to 80 with a mean of 60 years, they were around 85% male. Earlier treatment with anti-PD-1, anti-PD-L1 or anti-CTLA-4 was permitted, and 35% to 40% had received some. Partial responses, seen in three patients, involved one hepatocellular carcinoma and two cutaneous melanomas.

Some clones are missing from TCRdb's copy, which holds only in-frame ones; the method was immunoSEQ multiplex PCR. The sample lists 60,000 or so clones, approximately 87% occurring once. At baseline, cycle 4 day 1, and cycle 7 day 1, blood was sampled. The V gene end was trimmed by 5 bases and the J gene end by 6 bases; junction bases not matched to a gene: 19. The CDR3 loop spans 18 amino acids. Germline V gene data show CDR1 as SGHNT and CDR2 as YENEEA. This TCR came from an adult with an advanced solid tumor such as melanoma, head and neck, liver or kidney cancer. Sequences were derived from CD4+ or CD8+ T cells sorted from blood, sampled in a trial of the OX40 agonist ivuxolimab. V gene TRBV11-3 combines with J gene TRBJ2-3, with TRBD1 identical over 8 bases. CDR3: CASSPGQGIDYPADTQYF. The CDR3 coding sequence is TGTGCCAGCAGCCCAGGACAGGGTATAGACTACCCCGCGGATACGCAGTATTTT.